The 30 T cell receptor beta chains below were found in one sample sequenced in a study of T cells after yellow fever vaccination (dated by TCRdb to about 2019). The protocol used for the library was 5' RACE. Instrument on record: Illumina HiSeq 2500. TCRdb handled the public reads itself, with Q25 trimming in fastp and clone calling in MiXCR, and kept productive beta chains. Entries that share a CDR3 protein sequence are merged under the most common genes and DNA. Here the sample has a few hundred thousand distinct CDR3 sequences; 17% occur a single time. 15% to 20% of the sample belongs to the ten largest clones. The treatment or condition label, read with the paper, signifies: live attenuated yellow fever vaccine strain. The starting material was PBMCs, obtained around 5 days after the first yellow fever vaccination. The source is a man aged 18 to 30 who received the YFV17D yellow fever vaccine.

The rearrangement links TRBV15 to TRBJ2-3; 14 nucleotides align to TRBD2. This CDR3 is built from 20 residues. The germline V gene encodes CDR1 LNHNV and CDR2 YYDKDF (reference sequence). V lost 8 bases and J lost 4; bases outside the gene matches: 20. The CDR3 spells CATSFPPGLAGALPPDTQYF. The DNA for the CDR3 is TGTGCCACCTCATTCCCGCCGGGACTAGCGGGGGCGCTGCCCCCAGATACGCAGTATTTT.

The CDR3 nucleotides read TGTGCCAGCAGCGTTTTCTCGGGACACCGGAACACCGGGGAGCTGTTTTTT. Translation gives CASSVFSGHRNTGELFF. The genes are TRBV9 and TRBJ2-2; D is possibly TRBD1 (6 bases). Germline V CDR1 and CDR2: SGDLS, YYNGEE. This CDR3 region has 17 residues. V lost 2 bases, J lost 1 base, and 15 bases lay in between.

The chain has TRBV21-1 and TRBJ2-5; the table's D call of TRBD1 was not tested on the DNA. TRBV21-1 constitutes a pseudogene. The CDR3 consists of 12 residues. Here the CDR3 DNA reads TGTGCCAGCAGCAAAGGAGCAGTCGGGAAGTACTTC. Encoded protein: CASSKGAVGKYF.

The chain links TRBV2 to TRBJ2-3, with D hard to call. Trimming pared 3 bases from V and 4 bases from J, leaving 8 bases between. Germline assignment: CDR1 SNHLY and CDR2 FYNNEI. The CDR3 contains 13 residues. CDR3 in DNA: TGTGCCAGCAGTGATGGTCCGGCAGATACGCAGTATTTT. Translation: CASSDGPADTQYF.

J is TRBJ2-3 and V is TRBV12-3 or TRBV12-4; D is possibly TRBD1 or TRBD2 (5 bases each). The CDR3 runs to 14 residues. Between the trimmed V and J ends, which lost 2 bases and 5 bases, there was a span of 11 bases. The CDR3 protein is CASSLNAGGDTQYF. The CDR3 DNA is TGTGCCAGCAGTTTAAATGCTGGGGGAGATACGCAGTATTTT.

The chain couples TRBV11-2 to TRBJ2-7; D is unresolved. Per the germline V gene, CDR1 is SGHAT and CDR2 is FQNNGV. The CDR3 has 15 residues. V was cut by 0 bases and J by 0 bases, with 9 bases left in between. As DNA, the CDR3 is TGTGCCAGCAGCTTAGATCACGGCAGCTCCTACGAGCAGTACTTC. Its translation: CASSLDHGSSYEQYF.

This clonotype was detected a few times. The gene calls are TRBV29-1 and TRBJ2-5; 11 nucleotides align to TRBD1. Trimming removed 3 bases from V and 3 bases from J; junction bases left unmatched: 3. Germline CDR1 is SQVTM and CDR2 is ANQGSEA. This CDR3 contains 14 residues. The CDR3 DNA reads TGCAGCGTTGAGGACAGGGGGCCGGAAGAGACCCAGTACTTC. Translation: CSVEDRGPEETQYF.

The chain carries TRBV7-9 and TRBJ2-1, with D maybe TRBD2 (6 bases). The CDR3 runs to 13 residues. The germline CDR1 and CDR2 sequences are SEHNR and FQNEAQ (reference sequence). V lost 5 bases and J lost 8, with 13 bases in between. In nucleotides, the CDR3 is TGTGCCAGCAGCGCCGGTGGGACTTATGAGCAGTTCTTC. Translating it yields CASSAGGTYEQFF.

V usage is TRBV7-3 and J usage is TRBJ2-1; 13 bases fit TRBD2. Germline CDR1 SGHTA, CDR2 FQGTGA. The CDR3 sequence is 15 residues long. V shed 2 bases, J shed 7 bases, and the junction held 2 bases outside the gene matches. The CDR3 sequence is CASSLGGLAGNEQFF. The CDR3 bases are TGTGCCAGCAGCTTAGGGGGACTAGCGGGGAATGAGCAGTTCTTC. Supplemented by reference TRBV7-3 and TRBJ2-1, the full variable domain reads GAGVSQTPSNKVTEKGKYVELRCDPISGHTALYWYRQSLGQGPEFLIYFQGTGAADDSGLPNDRFFAVRPEGSVSTLKIQRTERGDSAVYLCASSLGGLAGNEQFFGPGTRLTVL.

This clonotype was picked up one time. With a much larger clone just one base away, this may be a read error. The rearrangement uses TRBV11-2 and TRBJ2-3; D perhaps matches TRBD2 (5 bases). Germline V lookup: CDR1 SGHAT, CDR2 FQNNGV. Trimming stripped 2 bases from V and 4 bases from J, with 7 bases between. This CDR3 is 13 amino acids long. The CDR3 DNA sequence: TGTGCCAGCAGCTTACAGGAGGCAGATACGCAGTATTTT. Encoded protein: CASSLQEADTQYF. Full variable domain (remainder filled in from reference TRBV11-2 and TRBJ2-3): EAGVAQSPRYKIIEKRQSVAFWCNPISGHATLYWYQQILGQGPKLLIQFQNNGVVDDSQLPKDRFSAERLKGVDSTLKIQPAKLEDSAVYLCASSLQEADTQYFGPGTRLTVL.

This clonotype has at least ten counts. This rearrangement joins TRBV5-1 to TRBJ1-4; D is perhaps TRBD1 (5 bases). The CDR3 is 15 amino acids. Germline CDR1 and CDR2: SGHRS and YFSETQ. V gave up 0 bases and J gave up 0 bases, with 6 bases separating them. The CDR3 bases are TGCGCCAGCAGCTTGGTGACAGCAACTAATGAAAAACTGTTTTTT. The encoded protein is CASSLVTATNEKLFF.

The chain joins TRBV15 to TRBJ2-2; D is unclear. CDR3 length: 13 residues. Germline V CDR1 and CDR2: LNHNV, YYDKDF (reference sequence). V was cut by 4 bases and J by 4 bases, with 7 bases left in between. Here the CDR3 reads CATSTQFTGELFF. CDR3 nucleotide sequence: TGTGCCACCAGCACTCAATTCACCGGGGAGCTGTTTTTT. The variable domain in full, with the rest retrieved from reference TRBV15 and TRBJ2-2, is DAMVIQNPRYQVTQFGKPVTLSCSQTLNHNVMYWYQQKSSQAPKLLFHYYDKDFNNEADTPDNFQSRRPNTSFCFLDIRSPGLGDTAMYLCATSTQFTGELFFGEGSRLTVL.

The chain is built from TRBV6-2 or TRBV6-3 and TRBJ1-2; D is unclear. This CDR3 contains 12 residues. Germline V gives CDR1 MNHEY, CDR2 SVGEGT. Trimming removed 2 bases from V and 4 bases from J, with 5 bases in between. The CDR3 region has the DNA TGTGCCAGCAGTTACCTGGTCTATGGCTACACCTTC. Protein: CASSYLVYGYTF.

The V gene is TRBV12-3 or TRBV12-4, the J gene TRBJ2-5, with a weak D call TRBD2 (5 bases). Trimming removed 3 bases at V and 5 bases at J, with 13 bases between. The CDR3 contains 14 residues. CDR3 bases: TGTGCCAGCAGTTTGCGGGCCCCAGTGGAGACCCAGTACTTC. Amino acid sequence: CASSLRAPVETQYF.

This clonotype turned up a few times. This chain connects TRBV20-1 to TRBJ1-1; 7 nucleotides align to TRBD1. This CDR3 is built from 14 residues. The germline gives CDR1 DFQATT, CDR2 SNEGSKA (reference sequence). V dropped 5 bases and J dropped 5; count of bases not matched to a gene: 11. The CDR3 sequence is CSARLRGLGTEAFF. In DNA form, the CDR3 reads TGCAGTGCTCGCCTTAGGGGGCTCGGAACTGAAGCTTTCTTT.

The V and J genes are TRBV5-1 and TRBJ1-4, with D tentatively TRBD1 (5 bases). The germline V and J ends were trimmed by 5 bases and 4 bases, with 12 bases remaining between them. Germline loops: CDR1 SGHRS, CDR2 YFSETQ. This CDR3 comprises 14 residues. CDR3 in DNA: TGCGCCAGCAGGGCCGGGACGTTTAATGAAAAACTGTTTTTT. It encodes CASRAGTFNEKLFF. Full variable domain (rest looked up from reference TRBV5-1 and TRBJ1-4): KAGVTQTPRYLIKTRGQQVTLSCSPISGHRSVSWYQQTPGQGLQFLFEYFSETQRNKGNFPGRFSGRQFSNSRSEMNVSTLELGDSALYLCASRAGTFNEKLFFGSGTQLSVL.

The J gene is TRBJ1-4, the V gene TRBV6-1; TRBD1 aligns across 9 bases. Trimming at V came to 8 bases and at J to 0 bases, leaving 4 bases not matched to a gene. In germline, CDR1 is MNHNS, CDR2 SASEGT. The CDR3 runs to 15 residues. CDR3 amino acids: CASRDRDATNEKLFF. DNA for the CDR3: TGTGCCAGCCGGGACAGGGATGCAACTAATGAAAAACTGTTTTTT.

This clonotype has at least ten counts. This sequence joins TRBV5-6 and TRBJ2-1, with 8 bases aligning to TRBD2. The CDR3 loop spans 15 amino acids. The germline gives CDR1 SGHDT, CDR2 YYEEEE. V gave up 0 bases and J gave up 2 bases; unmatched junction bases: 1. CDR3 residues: CASSLGLATYNEQFF. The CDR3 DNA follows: TGTGCCAGCAGCTTGGGACTAGCGACCTACAATGAGCAGTTCTTC. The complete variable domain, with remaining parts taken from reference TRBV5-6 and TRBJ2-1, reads DAGVTQSPTHLIKTRGQQVTLRCSPKSGHDTVSWYQQALGQGPQFIFQYYEEEERQRGNFPDRFSGHQFPNYSSELNVNALLLGDSALYLCASSLGLATYNEQFFGPGTRLTVL.

Written as DNA, the CDR3 is TGCGCCAGCAGTCAATCTCCCCCCCGGTCTAGGACCTACGAGCAGTACGTC. Translation: CASSQSPPRSRTYEQYV. The chain joins TRBV23-1 to TRBJ2-7; D is unresolved. TRBV23-1 is annotated as an ORF whose role is uncertain. V lost 0 bases and J 2 bases, leaving 17 bases between the germline ends. This CDR3 region has 17 residues.

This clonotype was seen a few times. CDR3 in amino acids: CASSGPPRDQPQHF. Here the CDR3 DNA reads TGTGCCAGCTCGGGCCCGCCTAGGGATCAGCCCCAGCATTTT. The gene calls are TRBV12-3 or TRBV12-4 and TRBJ1-5; the D is unclear. Trimming pared 8 bases from V and 5 bases from J, leaving 16 bases between. This CDR3 region has 14 residues.

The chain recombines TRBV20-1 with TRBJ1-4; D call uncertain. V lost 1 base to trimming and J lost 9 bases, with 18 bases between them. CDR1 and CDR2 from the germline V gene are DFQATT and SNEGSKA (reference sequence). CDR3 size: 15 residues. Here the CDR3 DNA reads TGCAGTGCTAGAGCCCTGACCACCGGGCCAAAAAAACTGTTTTTT. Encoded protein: CSARALTTGPKKLFF.

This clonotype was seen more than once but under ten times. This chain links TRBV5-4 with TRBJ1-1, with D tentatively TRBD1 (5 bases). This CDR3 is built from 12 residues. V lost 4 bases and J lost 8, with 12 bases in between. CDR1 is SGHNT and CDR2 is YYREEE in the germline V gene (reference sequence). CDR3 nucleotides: TGTGCCAGCAGCGCAGCACGGACAGAAGCTTTCTTT. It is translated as CASSAARTEAFF. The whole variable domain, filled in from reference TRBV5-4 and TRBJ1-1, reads ETGVTQSPTHLIKTRGQQVTLRCSSQSGHNTVSWYQQALGQGPQFIFQYYREEENGRGNFPPRFSGLQFPNYSSELNVNALELDDSALYLCASSAARTEAFFGQGTRLTVV.

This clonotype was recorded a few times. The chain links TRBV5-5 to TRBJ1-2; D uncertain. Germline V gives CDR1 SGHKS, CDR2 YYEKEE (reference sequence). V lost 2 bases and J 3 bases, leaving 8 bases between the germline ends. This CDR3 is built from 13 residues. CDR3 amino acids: CASSFSRDYGYTF. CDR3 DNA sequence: TGTGCCAGCAGCTTCTCCCGGGACTATGGCTACACCTTC. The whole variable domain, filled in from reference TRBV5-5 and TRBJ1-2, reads DAGVTQSPTHLIKTRGQQVTLRCSPISGHKSVSWYQQVLGQGPQFIFQYYEKEERGRGNFPDRFSARQFPNYSSELNVNALLLGDSALYLCASSFSRDYGYTFGSGTRLTVV.

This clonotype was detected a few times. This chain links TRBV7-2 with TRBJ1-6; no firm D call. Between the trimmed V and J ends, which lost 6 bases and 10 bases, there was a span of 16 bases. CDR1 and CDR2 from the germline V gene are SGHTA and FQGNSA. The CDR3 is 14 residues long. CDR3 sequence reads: CASSFRDPDSPLHF. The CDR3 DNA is TGTGCCAGCAGTTTCCGGGATCCGGACTCACCCCTCCACTTT.

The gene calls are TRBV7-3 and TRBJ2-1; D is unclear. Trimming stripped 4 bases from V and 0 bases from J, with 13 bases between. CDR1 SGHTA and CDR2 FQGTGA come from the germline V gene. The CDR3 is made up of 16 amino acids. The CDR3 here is CASSSLARGSYNEQFF. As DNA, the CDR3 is TGTGCCAGCAGCTCCTTAGCTAGAGGCTCCTACAATGAGCAGTTCTTC.

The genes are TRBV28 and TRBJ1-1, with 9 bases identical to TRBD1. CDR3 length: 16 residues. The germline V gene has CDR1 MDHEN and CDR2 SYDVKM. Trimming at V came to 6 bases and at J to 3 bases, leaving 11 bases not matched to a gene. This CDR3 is CASRPKLTGGDTEAFF. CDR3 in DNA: TGTGCCAGCAGGCCCAAATTGACAGGGGGGGACACTGAAGCTTTCTTT.

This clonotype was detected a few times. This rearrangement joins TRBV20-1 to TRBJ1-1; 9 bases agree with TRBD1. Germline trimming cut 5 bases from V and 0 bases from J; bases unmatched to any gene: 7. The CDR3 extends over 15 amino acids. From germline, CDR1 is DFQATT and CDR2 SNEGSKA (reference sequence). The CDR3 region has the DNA TGCAGTGCTTTTACCGGGACAGGGATGAACACTGAAGCTTTCTTT. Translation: CSAFTGTGMNTEAFF.

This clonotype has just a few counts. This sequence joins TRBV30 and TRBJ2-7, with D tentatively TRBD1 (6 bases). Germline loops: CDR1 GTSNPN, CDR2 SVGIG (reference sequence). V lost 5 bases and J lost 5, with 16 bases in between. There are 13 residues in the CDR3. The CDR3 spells CAWHSGAGNEQYF. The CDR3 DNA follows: TGTGCCTGGCATTCAGGGGCTGGGAACGAGCAGTACTTC. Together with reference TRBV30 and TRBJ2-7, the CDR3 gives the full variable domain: SQTIHQWPATLVQPVGSPLSLECTVEGTSNPNLYWYRQAAGRGLQLLFYSVGIGQISSEVPQNLSASRPQDRQFILSSKKLLLSDSGFYLCAWHSGAGNEQYFGPGTRLTVT.

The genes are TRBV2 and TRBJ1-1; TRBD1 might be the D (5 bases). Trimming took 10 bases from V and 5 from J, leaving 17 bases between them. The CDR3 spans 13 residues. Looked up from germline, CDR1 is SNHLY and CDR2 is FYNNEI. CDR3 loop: CATRGGRGTEAFF. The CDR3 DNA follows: TGTGCCACCCGGGGAGGGCGGGGGACTGAAGCTTTCTTT.

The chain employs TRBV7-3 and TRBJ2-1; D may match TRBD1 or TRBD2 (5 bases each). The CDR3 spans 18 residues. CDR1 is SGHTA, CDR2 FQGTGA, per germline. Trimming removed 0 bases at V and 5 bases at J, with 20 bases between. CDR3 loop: CASSLTLPGATGHNEQFF. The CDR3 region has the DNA TGTGCCAGCAGCTTAACGCTTCCCGGTGCCACGGGGCACAATGAGCAGTTCTTC.